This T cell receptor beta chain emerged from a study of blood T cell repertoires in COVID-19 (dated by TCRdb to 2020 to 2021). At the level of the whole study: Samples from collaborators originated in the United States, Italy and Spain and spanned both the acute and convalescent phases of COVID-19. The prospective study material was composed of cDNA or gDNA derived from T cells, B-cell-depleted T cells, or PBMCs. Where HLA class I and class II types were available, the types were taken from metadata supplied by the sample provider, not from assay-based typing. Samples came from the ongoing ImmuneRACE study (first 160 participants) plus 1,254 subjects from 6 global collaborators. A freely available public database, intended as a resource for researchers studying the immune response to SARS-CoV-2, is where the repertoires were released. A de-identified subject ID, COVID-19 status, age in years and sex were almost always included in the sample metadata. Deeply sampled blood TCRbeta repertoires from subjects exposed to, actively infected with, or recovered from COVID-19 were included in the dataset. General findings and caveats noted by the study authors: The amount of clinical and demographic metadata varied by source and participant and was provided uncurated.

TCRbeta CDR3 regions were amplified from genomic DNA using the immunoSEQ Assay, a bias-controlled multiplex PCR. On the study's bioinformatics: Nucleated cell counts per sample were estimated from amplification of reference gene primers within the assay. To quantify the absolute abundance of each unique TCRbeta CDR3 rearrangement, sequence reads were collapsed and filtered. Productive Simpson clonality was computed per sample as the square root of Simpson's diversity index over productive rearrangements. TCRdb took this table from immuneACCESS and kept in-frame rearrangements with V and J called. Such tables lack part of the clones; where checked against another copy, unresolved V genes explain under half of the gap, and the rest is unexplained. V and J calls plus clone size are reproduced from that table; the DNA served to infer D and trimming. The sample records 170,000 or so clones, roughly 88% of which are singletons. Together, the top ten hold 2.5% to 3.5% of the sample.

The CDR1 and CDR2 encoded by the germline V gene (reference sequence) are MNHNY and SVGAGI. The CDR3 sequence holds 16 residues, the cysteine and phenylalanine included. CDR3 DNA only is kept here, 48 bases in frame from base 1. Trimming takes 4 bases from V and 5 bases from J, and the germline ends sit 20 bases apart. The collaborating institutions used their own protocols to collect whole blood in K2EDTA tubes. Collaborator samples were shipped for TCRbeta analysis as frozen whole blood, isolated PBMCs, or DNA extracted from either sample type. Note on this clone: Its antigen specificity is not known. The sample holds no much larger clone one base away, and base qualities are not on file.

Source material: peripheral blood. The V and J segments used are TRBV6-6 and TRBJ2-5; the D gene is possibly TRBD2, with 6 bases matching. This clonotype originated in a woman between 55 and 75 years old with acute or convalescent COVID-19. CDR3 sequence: CASSFFGGRPGETQYF. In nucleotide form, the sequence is TGTGCCAGCAGTTTCTTCGGGGGTCGGCCGGGGGAGACCCAGTACTTC.